This T cell receptor beta chain was sequenced during a study of blood T cell repertoires in COVID-19. Study in general: PBMCs, B-cell-depleted T cells, or T cells provided the cDNA or gDNA that made up the material.

The authors' processing: Cell counts per sample came from amplifying reference gene primers. Clones were read by immunoSEQ multiplex PCR, and TCRdb kept only the in-frame ones, dropping some. V and J calls and clone size are given by that table; D and trimming were obtained from the DNA. The profile shows fewer than 200,000 clones, 79% of them singletons. Germline V CDR1 and CDR2: SNHLY, FYNNEI. CDR3 length: 13 amino acids. With 5 bases removed from V and 8 bases from J, the gap between germline ends came to 13 bases. Participants spanned ages about 18 to 100 years and resided in 24 US areas. This clone has a handful of counts.

The chain links TRBV2 to TRBJ2-1; TRBD2 might be the D (6 bases). The TCR originated in a woman between 65 and 79 years old in a cohort exposed to, infected with or recovered from COVID-19 (not recorded which). Sequencing was performed on PBMCs or T cells enriched from blood (not recorded which). CDR3 in DNA: TGTGCCAGCAGTTTACTAGCTGGGGATGAGCAGTTCTTC. It codes for CASSLLAGDEQFF.